These 29 T cell receptor beta chains came from one sample sequenced in a study of blood T cell repertoires in COVID-19. The assay was immunoSEQ multiplex PCR, and TCRdb's table has in-frame clones only and misses some. The sample holds over 600,000 clones; approximately 90% are singletons and the top ten take roughly 0.25%. Sequencing was carried out using peripheral blood. The source of these receptors is a woman under 30 with acute or convalescent COVID-19.

The chain couples TRBV6-1 to TRBJ1-1; D unclear. Germline CDR1 reads MNHNS; CDR2 reads SASEGT. Trimming removed 2 bases at V and 6 bases at J, with 10 bases between. This CDR3 region has 13 residues. CDR3 coding DNA: TGTGCCAGCAGTGAACGGTCCAACGCTGAAGCTTTCTTT. It is translated as CASSERSNAEAFF.

Regarding this clone: The same CDR3 also results from other DNA sequences found in this sample. The gene calls are TRBV15 and TRBJ2-1; 8 nucleotides agree with TRBD1. The CDR3 contains 16 residues. V was pared by 3 bases and J by 5 bases, with 9 bases of the junction left unmatched. CDR1 and CDR2 from the germline V gene are LNHNV and YYDKDF (reference sequence). CDR3 protein: CATSSGIGTGNNEQFF. DNA of the CDR3: TGTGCCACCAGCAGTGGGATTGGGACAGGAAACAATGAGCAGTTCTTC.

The chain recombines TRBV24-1 with TRBJ1-2, with a possible D match to TRBD1 (5 bases). This CDR3 is built from 13 residues. Trimming shortened V by 4 bases and J by 3 bases, and 8 bases separated the two germline ends. Germline V gene data show CDR1 as KGHDR and CDR2 as SFDVKD. The CDR3 coding sequence is TGTGCCACCAGTGAAGGAGGGGACTATGGCTACACCTTC. Translating it yields CATSEGGDYGYTF.

The chain couples TRBV7-9 to TRBJ2-2; D gene unclear. Germline CDR1 SEHNR, CDR2 FQNEAQ (reference sequence). The CDR3 runs to 12 residues. V was pared by 11 bases and J by 4 bases, with 11 bases between. In DNA form, the CDR3 reads TGTGCCCCGCGTGCGAGCACCGGGGAGCTGTTTTTT. Protein sequence: CAPRASTGELFF.

V usage is TRBV9 and J usage is TRBJ1-2; TRBD1 matches 7 bases. Looked up from germline, CDR1 is SGDLS and CDR2 is YYNGEE. Germline trimming cut 1 base from V and 0 bases from J; bases unmatched to any gene: 12. The CDR3 is 18 residues long. In nucleotides, the CDR3 is TGTGCCAGCAGCGTACAGCCCCTACAGGGGCTAGCTAACTATGGCTACACCTTC. Its translation: CASSVQPLQGLANYGYTF. The entire variable domain, with the rest obtained from reference TRBV9 and TRBJ1-2, is as follows: DSGVTQTPKHLITATGQRVTLRCSPRSGDLSVYWYQQSLDQGLQFLIQYYNGEERAKGNILERFSAQQFPDLHSELNLSSLELGDSALYFCASSVQPLQGLANYGYTFGSGTRLTVV.

This chain connects TRBV20-1 to TRBJ1-5, with 8 bases fitting TRBD1. This CDR3 spans 18 amino acids. The germline gives CDR1 DFQATT, CDR2 SNEGSKA (reference sequence). The ends lost 3 bases at V and 0 bases at J; junction bases unmatched: 13. The CDR3: CSASPSTPGQASNQPQHF. CDR3 bases: TGCAGTGCTAGTCCTTCTACCCCGGGACAGGCTAGCAATCAGCCCCAGCATTTT.

The chain combines TRBV5-6 with TRBJ2-5; tentative D call: TRBD1 (6 bases). This CDR3 is 13 amino acids long. The V and J ends lost 0 bases and 5 bases respectively, with 8 bases between them. CDR1 is SGHDT and CDR2 is YYEEEE in the germline V gene. CDR3 region: CASSLGGLETQYF. The CDR3 DNA reads as TGTGCCAGCAGCTTGGGGGGGCTGGAGACCCAGTACTTC. Using reference TRBV5-6 and TRBJ2-5 for the parts outside the CDR3, the full variable domain is DAGVTQSPTHLIKTRGQQVTLRCSPKSGHDTVSWYQQALGQGPQFIFQYYEEEERQRGNFPDRFSGHQFPNYSSELNVNALLLGDSALYLCASSLGGLETQYFGPGTRLLVL.

The chain is built from TRBV9 and TRBJ2-7, with 10 nucleotides matching TRBD1. The CDR3 covers 15 residues. J was trimmed by 3 bases and V by 3 bases; bases with no gene match: 6. The V gene's germline CDR1 is SGDLS and CDR2 YYNGEE. CDR3 in DNA: TGTGCCAGCAGCGCCAAGACAGGGGGCTTCTACGAGCAGTACTTC. Its translation: CASSAKTGGFYEQYF.

V and J are TRBV28 and TRBJ1-5; 8 bases fit TRBD1. The germline V gene encodes CDR1 MDHEN and CDR2 SYDVKM. The length of the CDR3 is 14 residues. With 6 bases clipped from V and 7 bases from J, the junction kept 8 bases outside the gene matches. In DNA form, the CDR3 reads TGTGCCAGCAGACCACAGGGGGGTCAACAGCCCCAGCATTTT. Translated: CASRPQGGQQPQHF.

This rearrangement joins TRBV7-9 to TRBJ1-1, with 7 bases lining up with TRBD1. CDR3 length: 14 residues. V was pared by 5 bases and J by 0 bases, with 3 bases of the junction left unmatched. The V gene's germline CDR1 is SEHNR and CDR2 FQNEAQ (reference sequence). The CDR3 DNA is TGTGCCAGCAGCCAACAGGGGCTGAACACTGAAGCTTTCTTT. It codes for CASSQQGLNTEAFF.

The V gene is TRBV20-1, the J gene TRBJ1-2; TRBD1 matches at 7 bases. The germline gives CDR1 DFQATT, CDR2 SNEGSKA (reference sequence). The trim removed 3 bases at V and 5 bases at J, leaving 9 bases unmatched. This CDR3 comprises 14 residues. The CDR3 is CSASNRDSLYGYTF. CDR3 in DNA: TGCAGTGCTAGTAACAGGGACAGTCTTTATGGCTACACCTTC.

The CDR3 sequence: CSARTGGLPEAFF. The CDR3 DNA follows: TGCAGCGCTCGGACAGGGGGCTTGCCTGAAGCTTTCTTT. V is TRBV29-1 and J is TRBJ1-1, with 11 bases that match TRBD1. With 7 bases clipped from V and 6 bases from J, the junction kept 7 bases outside the gene matches. The length of the CDR3 is 13 residues. Germline V CDR1 and CDR2: SQVTM, ANQGSEA.

The gene calls are TRBV30 and TRBJ1-3; D might be TRBD1 (5 bases). The ends were cut back, 0 bases at V and 0 bases at J, with 12 bases in the middle. CDR3 length: 16 amino acids. Per the germline V gene, CDR1 is GTSNPN and CDR2 is SVGIG (reference sequence). CDR3 residues: CAWSVTVGVSGNTIYF. CDR3 sequence (DNA): TGTGCCTGGAGTGTCACCGTAGGGGTCTCTGGAAACACCATATATTTT.

This chain links TRBV7-9 with TRBJ1-2; possible D gene TRBD1, 5 bases. V was clipped by 5 bases and J by 7 bases, with 20 bases between them. The germline gives CDR1 SEHNR, CDR2 FQNEAQ (reference sequence). The CDR3 has 15 residues. CDR3 in amino acids: CASSPSGVSASGYTF. The DNA of the CDR3 is TGTGCCAGCAGCCCCTCGGGGGTATCGGCCAGTGGCTACACCTTC. Full variable domain (missing parts from reference TRBV7-9 and TRBJ1-2): DTGVSQNPRHKITKRGQNVTFRCDPISEHNRLYWYRQTLGQGPEFLTYFQNEAQLEKSRLLSDRFSAERPKGSFSTLEIQRTEQGDSAMYLCASSPSGVSASGYTFGSGTRLTVV.

The rearrangement uses TRBV6-5 and TRBJ1-1, with 10 bases fitting TRBD1. V gave up 6 bases and J gave up 5 bases; unmatched junction bases: 6. Germline V lookup: CDR1 MNHEY, CDR2 SVGAGI. The CDR3 covers 14 residues. The CDR3 protein is CASSRTGGLTEAFF. CDR3 nucleotide sequence: TGTGCCAGCAGCCGGACAGGGGGTTTAACTGAAGCTTTCTTT.

The chain employs TRBV5-1 and TRBJ2-1; tentatively, D is TRBD1 (5 bases). Looked up from germline, CDR1 is SGHRS and CDR2 is YFSETQ. CDR3 length equals 15 residues. V gave up 3 bases and J gave up 0 bases, with 10 bases separating them. The CDR3 DNA sequence: TGCGCCAGCAGCTCAGACAGTAGCTCCTACAATGAGCAGTTCTTC. It encodes CASSSDSSSYNEQFF. Combining the CDR3 with reference TRBV5-1 and TRBJ2-1 gives the whole variable domain KAGVTQTPRYLIKTRGQQVTLSCSPISGHRSVSWYQQTPGQGLQFLFEYFSETQRNKGNFPGRFSGRQFSNSRSEMNVSTLELGDSALYLCASSSDSSSYNEQFFGPGTRLTVL.

This rearrangement joins TRBV30 to TRBJ1-2; a possible D gene is TRBD1 (6 bases). Germline V CDR1 and CDR2: GTSNPN, SVGIG (reference sequence). The CDR3 is made up of 14 amino acids. The V gene lost 4 bases and the J gene lost 8 bases, with 20 bases spanning the gap. CDR3 region: CAWNLQGDHLGYTF. The CDR3 DNA reads TGTGCCTGGAACCTACAGGGAGACCATTTGGGCTACACCTTC.

The V gene is TRBV6-5, the J gene TRBJ1-1; maybe TRBD1 (5 bases). The length of the CDR3 is 14 residues. Trimming removed 0 bases from V and 7 bases from J, with 12 bases in between. Looked up from germline, CDR1 is MNHEY and CDR2 is SVGAGI. For the CDR3, the DNA is TGTGCCAGCAGTTACTCTGGGACTAAGGTTGAAGCTTTCTTT. It yields the protein CASSYSGTKVEAFF.

This chain uses TRBV4-3 with TRBJ2-3; 7 bases map to TRBD1. Germline CDR1 LGHNA, CDR2 YSLEER. The trim removed 2 bases at V and 3 bases at J, leaving 2 bases unmatched. This CDR3 region has 14 residues. The CDR3 coding sequence is TGCGCCAGCAGCCAAATGACAGGGACAGATACGCAGTATTTT. This translates into CASSQMTGTDTQYF.

This chain links TRBV5-1 with TRBJ1-2, with D maybe TRBD1 (6 bases). The V end was cut by 2 bases, the J end by 4 bases, with 15 bases between. CDR1 and CDR2 from the germline V gene are SGHRS and YFSETQ. The CDR3 loop spans 15 amino acids. CDR3 sequence reads: CASSFRQAPSYGYTF. Written as DNA, the CDR3 is TGCGCCAGCAGCTTTAGACAGGCGCCCAGCTATGGCTACACCTTC.

J is TRBJ1-2 and V is TRBV18, with TRBD1 identical over 9 bases. V shed 3 bases, J shed 2 bases, and the junction held 10 bases outside the gene matches. The CDR3 has 17 residues. The V gene's germline CDR1 is KGHSH and CDR2 LQKENI. CDR3 sequence (DNA): TGTGCCAGCTCACCCGCCAGTCCCGGGACAGGGAACTATGGCTACACCTTC. It yields the protein CASSPASPGTGNYGYTF. The full variable domain, in which reference TRBV18 and TRBJ1-2 provide the parts outside the CDR3, is NAGVMQNPRHLVRRRGQEARLRCSPMKGHSHVYWYRQLPEEGLKFMVYLQKENIIDESGMPKERFSAEFPKEGPSILRIQQVVRGDSAAYFCASSPASPGTGNYGYTFGSGTRLTVV.

The DNA for the CDR3 is TGTGCCAGCTCACCAGGTGGGGAGGGGAGGAACACTGAAGCTTTCTTT. Encoded protein: CASSPGGEGRNTEAFF. The rearrangement links TRBV18 to TRBJ1-1, with D maybe TRBD1 (5 bases). CDR3 length: 16 residues. V dropped 2 bases and J dropped 1 base, with 14 bases sitting between them. Germline V CDR1 and CDR2: KGHSH, LQKENI.

The CDR3 loop reads CASSSRQVTSYEQYF. The CDR3 coding sequence is TGTGCCAGCAGCAGCCGACAGGTCACGTCCTACGAGCAGTACTTC. This sequence joins TRBV21-1 and TRBJ2-7; TRBD1, the D gene given by the table, was not confirmed from the DNA. TRBV21-1 corresponds to a pseudogene. The CDR3 is made up of 15 amino acids.

Only a few counts were recorded for this clone. V and J are TRBV7-2 and TRBJ1-1; D is unclear. V was clipped by 3 bases and J by 1 base, with 12 bases between them. Germline V gene data show CDR1 as SGHTA and CDR2 as FQGNSA. CDR3 size: 15 residues. CDR3 protein: CASSFSRQWNTEAFF. The CDR3 coding sequence is TGTGCCAGCAGCTTTTCGAGGCAGTGGAACACTGAAGCTTTCTTT.

The genes are TRBV19 and TRBJ1-1; maybe TRBD1 (5 bases). Trimming left V 5 bases short and J 1 base short, with 14 bases between. Per germline, CDR1 LNHDA and CDR2 SQIVND (reference sequence). The CDR3 totals 15 residues. The CDR3 protein is CASSWDSGRNTEAFF. CDR3 nucleotide sequence: TGTGCCAGTAGTTGGGACTCCGGGCGGAACACTGAAGCTTTCTTT. Using reference TRBV19 and TRBJ1-1 for the parts outside the CDR3, the full variable domain is DGGITQSPKYLFRKEGQNVTLSCEQNLNHDAMYWYRQDPGQGLRLIYYSQIVNDFQKGDIAEGYSVSREKKESFPLTVTSAQKNPTAFYLCASSWDSGRNTEAFFGQGTRLTVV.

J is TRBJ1-4 and V is TRBV9, with 8 nucleotides matching TRBD1. The CDR3 is 19 residues long. Germline V gives CDR1 SGDLS, CDR2 YYNGEE. Trimming took 0 bases from V and 0 from J; bases not matched to a gene: 10. Here the CDR3 reads CASSVGRTGNPSTNEKLFF. The CDR3 DNA sequence: TGTGCCAGCAGCGTAGGAAGGACAGGGAATCCTTCAACTAATGAAAAACTGTTTTTT.

The chain is built from TRBV28 and TRBJ2-1, with 9 bases identical to TRBD1. In germline, CDR1 is MDHEN, CDR2 SYDVKM. The CDR3 sequence is 15 residues long. The V and J ends lost 6 bases and 6 bases, in that order; junction bases with no gene match: 9. For the CDR3, the DNA is TGTGCCAGCAGATCCGGGACAGGGAGGTTCAATGAGCAGTTCTTC. Protein sequence: CASRSGTGRFNEQFF.

The chain couples TRBV2 to TRBJ1-1, with a weak D call TRBD1 (6 bases). Deletions cut 6 bases from V and 4 bases from J, with 12 bases between. This CDR3 has 13 amino acids. Germline lookup yields CDR1 SNHLY and CDR2 FYNNEI. The CDR3, as DNA: TGTGCCAGCAGATACAGGGATCTCACTGAAGCTTTCTTT. This gives the protein CASRYRDLTEAFF.

CDR3 loop: CATSGESTDTQYF. The DNA of the CDR3 is TGTGCCACCAGTGGTGAGAGCACAGATACGCAGTATTTT. The chain couples TRBV24-1 to TRBJ2-3; no clear D gene. The V end was cut by 5 bases, the J end by 0 bases, with 5 bases between. Germline CDR1 is KGHDR and CDR2 is SFDVKD. The CDR3 has 13 amino acids.